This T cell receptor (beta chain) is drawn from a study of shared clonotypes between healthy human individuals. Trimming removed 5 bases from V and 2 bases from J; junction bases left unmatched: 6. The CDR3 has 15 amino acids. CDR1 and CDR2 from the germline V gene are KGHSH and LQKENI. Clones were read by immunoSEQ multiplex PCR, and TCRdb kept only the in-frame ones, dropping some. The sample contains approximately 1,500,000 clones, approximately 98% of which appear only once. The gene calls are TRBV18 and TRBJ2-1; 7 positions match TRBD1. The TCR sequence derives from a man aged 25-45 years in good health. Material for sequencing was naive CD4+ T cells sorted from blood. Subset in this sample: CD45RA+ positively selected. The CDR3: CASSTTGSTYNEQFF. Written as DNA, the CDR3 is TGTGCCAGCTCAACGACAGGGTCTACCTACAATGAGCAGTTCTTC.